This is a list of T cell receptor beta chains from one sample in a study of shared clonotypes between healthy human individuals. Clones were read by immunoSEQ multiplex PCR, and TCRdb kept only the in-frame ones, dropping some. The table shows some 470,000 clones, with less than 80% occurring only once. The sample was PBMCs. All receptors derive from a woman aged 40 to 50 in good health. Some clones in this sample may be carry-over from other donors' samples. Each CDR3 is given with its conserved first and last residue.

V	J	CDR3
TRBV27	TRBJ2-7	CASSSLGTGSYEQYF
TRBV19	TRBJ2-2	CASSRQGSGELFF
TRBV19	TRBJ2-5	CASSGRGETQYF
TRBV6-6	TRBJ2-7	CASSYVALAGPEQYF
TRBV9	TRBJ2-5	CASSVGGTSGETQYF
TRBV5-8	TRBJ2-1	CASSAGLAGEEFF
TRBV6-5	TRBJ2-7	CASSFQGPYPYEQYF
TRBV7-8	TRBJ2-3	CASSLPTTDTQYF
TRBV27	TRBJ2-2	CASSLYGGGNTGELFF
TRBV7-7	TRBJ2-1	CASSDTIYNEQFF
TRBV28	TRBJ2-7	CASSLLGDGLYEQYF
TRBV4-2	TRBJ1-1	CASSHPGQAVSEAFF
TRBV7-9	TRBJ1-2	CASSSGTETFF
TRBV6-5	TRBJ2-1	CASSQLAGALNEQFF
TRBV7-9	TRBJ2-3	CASSYLNGPTDTRYF
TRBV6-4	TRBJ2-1	CASTRTSGSNEQFF
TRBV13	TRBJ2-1	CASSYRREVPNEQFF
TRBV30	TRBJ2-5	CAWSVRTSGSNAETQYF
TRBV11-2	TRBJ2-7	CASSLDPSSYEQYF
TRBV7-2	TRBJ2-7	CASSDGLADYEQYF
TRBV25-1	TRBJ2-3	CASSGRWSGSPTDTQYF
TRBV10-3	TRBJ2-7	CAISEGVVETYEQYF
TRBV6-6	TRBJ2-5	CASSYREINPQYF
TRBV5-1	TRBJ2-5	CASSDGSGLETQYF